The 21 T cell receptor beta chains given below trace back to one sample, sequenced in a study of T cells in localized non-small cell lung cancer. Repertoires were generated with immunoSEQ multiplex PCR, while TCRdb's copy carries only in-frame clones and drops some. The table has under 45,000 clones, 75% to 85% seen once. The sample was PBMCs, taken before any cancer treatment. The origin of the receptors is a man between 35 and 75 years old with stage II lung adenocarcinoma.

The genes are TRBV6-5 and TRBJ2-6; 8 bases match TRBD1. V gave up 6 bases and J gave up 5 bases; unmatched junction bases: 3. Germline CDR1 reads MNHEY; CDR2 reads SVGAGI. The CDR3 length is 14 residues. The DNA of the CDR3 is TGTGCCAGCAGCAGGACAGGGTGGGCCAACGTCCTGACTTTC. It yields the protein CASSRTGWANVLTF.

The rearrangement joins TRBV7-9 to TRBJ2-1, with 10 bases identical to TRBD1. V lost 7 bases, J lost 5 bases, and 5 bases stayed unmatched. The germline CDR1 and CDR2 sequences are SEHNR and FQNEAQ (reference sequence). The CDR3 spans 14 residues. The CDR3 protein is CASTGQGSHNEQFF. The CDR3 DNA reads as TGTGCCAGCACGGGACAGGGGTCCCACAATGAGCAGTTCTTC.

This clone appeared once. The chain joins TRBV4-2 to TRBJ2-7; D is perhaps TRBD2 (6 bases). The CDR3 length is 16 residues. CDR1 and CDR2 (germline): LGHNA, YNFKEQ. V gave up 1 base and J gave up 6 bases, with 19 bases separating them. For the CDR3, the DNA is TGTGCCAGCAGCCAAGGGGTTCCGGGACTTCTTACCGAGCAGTACTTC. This sequence encodes CASSQGVPGLLTEQYF.

The chain couples TRBV19 to TRBJ2-2, with D perhaps matching TRBD2 (6 bases). Germline V gene data show CDR1 as LNHDA and CDR2 as SQIVND (reference sequence). The V end lost 3 bases, the J end lost 2 bases, and 13 bases lay between the germline ends. The CDR3 has 16 residues. CDR3 sequence reads: CASSIGGIINTGELFF. CDR3 nucleotides: TGTGCCAGTAGTATTGGAGGGATAATAAACACCGGGGAGCTGTTTTTT.

V gene TRBV6-5 combines with J gene TRBJ2-7; perhaps TRBD1 as D (5 bases). Trimming pared 5 bases from V and 6 bases from J, leaving 11 bases between. CDR1 is MNHEY and CDR2 is SVGAGI in the germline V gene. This CDR3 is built from 12 residues. CDR3 in amino acids: CASSPQGPEQYF. The CDR3 DNA follows: TGTGCCAGCAGTCCTCAGGGCCCCGAGCAGTACTTC.

The rearrangement joins TRBV5-4 to TRBJ2-1, with 9 bases fitting TRBD1. This CDR3 is 15 amino acids long. Germline trimming cut 0 bases from V and 10 bases from J; bases unmatched to any gene: 8. CDR1 and CDR2 from the germline V gene are SGHNT and YYREEE (reference sequence). The CDR3 sequence is CASSLVTGGWREQFF. DNA for the CDR3: TGTGCCAGCAGCTTGGTAACAGGGGGCTGGAGAGAGCAGTTCTTC.

This sequence joins TRBV6-1 and TRBJ1-3; D ambiguous. Germline CDR1 reads MNHNS; CDR2 reads SASEGT. V was shortened by 5 bases and J by 4 bases, with 3 bases between the two germline ends. This CDR3 comprises 11 residues. The CDR3 DNA reads as TGTGCCAGCAGTTACGGAAACACCATATATTTT. It encodes CASSYGNTIYF.

The gene calls are TRBV6-5 and TRBJ2-6, with D possibly being TRBD1 (5 bases). The V end lost 6 bases, the J end lost 2 bases, and 11 bases lay between the germline ends. Germline V CDR1 and CDR2: MNHEY, SVGAGI. CDR3 size: 15 residues. CDR3 nucleotide sequence: TGTGCCAGCAGCCTCGCAGGGACTGGGGCCAACGTCCTGACTTTC. It yields the protein CASSLAGTGANVLTF.

This clone was seen only a few times. Given a far larger clone just one base away, this is likely a sequencing read error. J is TRBJ1-1 and V is TRBV4-2; D uncertain. V gave up 5 bases and J gave up 1 base, with 11 bases separating them. The CDR3 is 14 residues long. The V gene's germline CDR1 is LGHNA and CDR2 YNFKEQ. The CDR3 DNA reads as TGTGCCAGCAGCACCCGTACAGAGAACACTGAAGCTTTCTTT. Its translation: CASSTRTENTEAFF.

This clone was seen more than once but under ten times. This chain uses TRBV6-1 with TRBJ2-2; possibly TRBD2 for D (6 bases). This CDR3 has 14 amino acids. Trimming pared 11 bases from V and 3 bases from J, leaving 16 bases between. Germline lookup yields CDR1 MNHNS and CDR2 SASEGT. The CDR3 reads CASGTGGDTGELFF. CDR3 nucleotide sequence: TGTGCCTCCGGCACTGGCGGGGACACCGGGGAGCTGTTTTTT.

The rearrangement links TRBV6-6 to TRBJ1-5; maybe TRBD1 (5 bases). Per germline, CDR1 MNHNY and CDR2 SVGAGI (reference sequence). CDR3 length: 16 amino acids. With 6 bases removed from V and 2 bases from J, the gap between germline ends came to 17 bases. This CDR3 reads CASSLGRIRGNQPQHF. In nucleotides, the CDR3 is TGTGCCAGCAGCCTGGGACGGATACGTGGCAATCAGCCCCAGCATTTT.

This clone came up once. The chain couples TRBV28 to TRBJ2-5; D is unclear. CDR1 MDHEN and CDR2 SYDVKM come from the germline V gene. Trimming stripped 2 bases from V and 6 bases from J, with 7 bases between. CDR3 length: 12 residues. The CDR3 nucleotides read TGTGCCAGCAGTTTAGGGGATAAGACCCAGTACTTC. Its protein is CASSLGDKTQYF.

This chain connects TRBV7-9 to TRBJ1-2; D is unclear. Germline V gene lookup returns CDR1 SEHNR and CDR2 FQNEAQ (reference sequence). The CDR3 spans 14 residues. V was shortened by 2 bases and J by 6 bases, with 13 bases between the two germline ends. The CDR3 region is CASSLPQSTNGYTF. CDR3 coding DNA: TGTGCCAGCAGCTTACCTCAGAGCACAAATGGCTACACCTTC.

The chain has TRBV19 and TRBJ1-4; a possible D gene is TRBD1 (6 bases). V lost 5 bases, J lost 8 bases, and 9 bases lay in between. The V gene's germline CDR1 is LNHDA and CDR2 SQIVND (reference sequence). This CDR3 is built from 12 residues. CDR3 region: CASSPGQEKLFF. The DNA for the CDR3 is TGTGCCAGTAGTCCCGGACAGGAAAAACTGTTTTTT. The full variable domain, its missing parts supplied by reference TRBV19 and TRBJ1-4, is DGGITQSPKYLFRKEGQNVTLSCEQNLNHDAMYWYRQDPGQGLRLIYYSQIVNDFQKGDIAEGYSVSREKKESFPLTVTSAQKNPTAFYLCASSPGQEKLFFGSGTQLSVL.

This clone was seen just once. The chain couples TRBV6-1 to TRBJ2-7; tentative D call: TRBD2 (5 bases). Trimming removed 3 bases from V and 2 bases from J, with 14 bases in between. Germline values: CDR1 MNHNS, CDR2 SASEGT. The CDR3 spans 15 residues. The CDR3 sequence is CASSEGGLAPYEQYF. The CDR3 region has the DNA TGTGCCAGCAGTGAGGGTGGGCTAGCTCCCTACGAGCAGTACTTC.

This clone was found a few times. V usage is TRBV5-6 and J usage is TRBJ2-1; D remains ambiguous. Germline loops: CDR1 SGHDT, CDR2 YYEEEE. The V and J ends lost 0 bases and 3 bases respectively, with 10 bases between them. This CDR3 comprises 15 residues. CDR3 coding DNA: TGTGCCAGCAGCTTGGGGGTGGGGTTCTACAATGAGCAGTTCTTC. It yields the protein CASSLGVGFYNEQFF.

The chain couples TRBV10-3 to TRBJ1-2, with D unresolved. Germline loops: CDR1 ENHRY, CDR2 SYGVKD. This CDR3 comprises 13 residues. V dropped 6 bases and J dropped 5 bases, with 13 bases sitting between them. Here the CDR3 DNA reads TGTGCCATCAGGGTGGGCCCGGCGTATGGCTACACCTTC. This translates into CAIRVGPAYGYTF.

This chain uses TRBV30 with TRBJ1-1; 7 nucleotides line up with TRBD1. This CDR3 comprises 15 residues. Trimming took 7 bases from V and 1 from J; bases not matched to a gene: 12. From germline, CDR1 is GTSNPN and CDR2 SVGIG (reference sequence). The CDR3 DNA reads TGTGCCTTGCGAAAAAAGGGACAGCAGAACACTGAAGCTTTCTTT. Protein sequence: CALRKKGQQNTEAFF.

By share of the sample, this clone is medium-sized. The rearrangement links TRBV19 to TRBJ2-7; 8 nucleotides agree with TRBD1. The CDR3 spans 14 residues. The J segment lost 4 bases and the V segment lost 5 bases, leaving 7 bases of the junction unmatched. Germline lookup yields CDR1 LNHDA and CDR2 SQIVND (reference sequence). CDR3 sequence (DNA): TGTGCCAGTAGTCGACAGGGGAAGCAATACGAGCAGTACTTC. Protein: CASSRQGKQYEQYF.

The CDR3, as DNA: TGTGCCAGCAGCTTGAGGAAAAGGGGCAGCTCCTACAATGAGCAGTTCTTC. Encoded protein: CASSLRKRGSSYNEQFF. The chain carries TRBV5-8 and TRBJ2-1; D is possibly TRBD1 (5 bases). Germline loops: CDR1 SGHTS, CDR2 YDEGEE. V was cut by 1 base and J by 0 bases, with 14 bases left in between. The CDR3 totals 17 residues.

This rearrangement joins TRBV11-2 to TRBJ2-7, with 8 bases matching TRBD2. The CDR3 is 15 residues long. CDR1 is SGHAT, CDR2 FQNNGV, per germline. V lost 5 bases to trimming and J lost 2 bases; unmatched junction nucleotides: 8. The CDR3 DNA sequence: TGTGCCAGCAGCCAAGAGTCGACTAGCGCCTACGAGCAGTACTTC. This gives the protein CASSQESTSAYEQYF.